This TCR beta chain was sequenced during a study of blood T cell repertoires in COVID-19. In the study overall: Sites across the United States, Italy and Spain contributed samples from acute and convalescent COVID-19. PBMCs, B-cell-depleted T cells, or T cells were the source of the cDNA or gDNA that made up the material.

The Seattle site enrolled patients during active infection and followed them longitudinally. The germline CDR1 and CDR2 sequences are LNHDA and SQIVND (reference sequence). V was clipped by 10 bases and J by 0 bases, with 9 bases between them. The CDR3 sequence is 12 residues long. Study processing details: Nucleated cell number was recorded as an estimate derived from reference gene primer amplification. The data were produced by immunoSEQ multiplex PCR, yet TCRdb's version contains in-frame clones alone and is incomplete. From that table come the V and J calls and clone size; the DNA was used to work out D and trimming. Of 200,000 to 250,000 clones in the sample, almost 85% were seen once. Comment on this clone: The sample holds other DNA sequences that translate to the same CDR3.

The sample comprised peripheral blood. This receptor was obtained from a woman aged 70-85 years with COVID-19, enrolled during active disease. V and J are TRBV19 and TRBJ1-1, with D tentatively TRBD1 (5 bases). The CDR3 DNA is TGTGCCACCGGACAACTGAACACTGAAGCTTTCTTT. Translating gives CATGQLNTEAFF.